Following are 10 T cell receptor beta chains from one sample sequenced in a study of shared clonotypes between healthy human individuals. CD45RO-negative, CCR7-selected cells formed the naive CD8 fraction, which excluded terminally differentiated effector memory CD45RA+ cells. The repertoire was sequenced with immunoSEQ multiplex PCR; TCRdb's copy has only in-frame clones and lacks some. The sample has approximately 1.9 million clones, around 95% seen once. Specimen: naive CD8+ T cells from PBMCs. These receptors came from a man between 18 and 29 years old in good health. Some clones in this sample may be carry-over from other donors' samples.

This chain links TRBV28 with TRBJ1-5; D is ambiguous. The CDR3 extends over 15 amino acids. Looked up from germline, CDR1 is MDHEN and CDR2 is SYDVKM. The V and J ends lost 3 bases and 1 base respectively, with 10 bases between them. In DNA, the CDR3 is TGTGCCAGCAGTTTGGTTCTGAACAGCAATCAGCCCCAGCATTTT. This translates into CASSLVLNSNQPQHF.

V gene TRBV10-3 combines with J gene TRBJ2-3; 10 nucleotides agree with TRBD1. The germline CDR1 and CDR2 sequences are ENHRY and SYGVKD. CDR3 length equals 17 residues. Losses at the gene ends were 0 bases for V and 1 base for J; bases not matched to a gene: 4. CDR3 sequence reads: CAISESRGTGGTDTQYF. CDR3 sequence (DNA): TGTGCCATCAGTGAGTCGAGGGGGACAGGGGGCACAGATACGCAGTATTTT.

The chain joins TRBV10-2 to TRBJ2-1, with 11 nucleotides matching TRBD2. This CDR3 contains 14 residues. The ends lost 3 bases at V and 10 bases at J; junction bases unmatched: 5. Germline V CDR1 and CDR2: WSHSY, SAAADI. The CDR3 protein is CASSDTSGSGEQFF. CDR3 nucleotides: TGCGCCAGCAGTGATACTAGCGGGAGCGGGGAGCAGTTCTTC.

The V and J genes are TRBV19 and TRBJ2-7; 9 nucleotides agree with TRBD1. J lost 3 bases, V lost 8 bases, and 8 bases had no gene match. Germline CDR1 and CDR2: LNHDA and SQIVND (reference sequence). CDR3 length: 14 residues. The CDR3 coding sequence is TGTGCCAGTTCCTCCGGGACAGGGATCTACGAGCAGTACTTC. Translated, it gives CASSSGTGIYEQYF.

The chain has TRBV19 and TRBJ2-3; 9 nucleotides line up with TRBD2. V gave up 1 base and J gave up 2 bases; unmatched junction bases: 7. This CDR3 has 17 amino acids. Germline V CDR1 and CDR2: LNHDA, SQIVND (reference sequence). The CDR3 DNA sequence: TGTGCCAGTAGTATAGTGGCGACTAGCGGATTCACAGATACGCAGTATTTT. Encoded protein: CASSIVATSGFTDTQYF.

The CDR3 region is CASSPHPNGFGEAFF. CDR3 nucleotides: TGTGCCAGCAGCCCCCACCCGAACGGGTTCGGTGAAGCTTTCTTT. This sequence joins TRBV7-9 and TRBJ1-1; no definite D call. V was cut by 5 bases and J by 7 bases, with 20 bases left in between. Germline V gives CDR1 SEHNR, CDR2 FQNEAQ (reference sequence). This CDR3 region has 15 residues. Based on the CDR3 plus reference TRBV7-9 and TRBJ1-1, the full variable domain is DTGVSQNPRHKITKRGQNVTFRCDPISEHNRLYWYRQTLGQGPEFLTYFQNEAQLEKSRLLSDRFSAERPKGSFSTLEIQRTEQGDSAMYLCASSPHPNGFGEAFFGQGTRLTVV.

This rearrangement joins TRBV11-2 to TRBJ2-7, with 7 bases lining up with TRBD1. The CDR3 sequence is 15 residues long. The V gene end was trimmed by 3 bases and the J gene end by 2 bases; junction bases not matched to a gene: 7. Germline CDR1 is SGHAT and CDR2 is FQNNGV. This CDR3 reads CASSFGTAITYEQYF. The DNA of the CDR3 is TGTGCCAGCAGCTTTGGGACAGCAATAACCTACGAGCAGTACTTC.

The chain links TRBV28 to TRBJ2-7; 9 bases line up with TRBD2. V lost 3 bases to trimming and J lost 0 bases; unmatched junction nucleotides: 9. Germline CDR1 reads MDHEN; CDR2 reads SYDVKM. The CDR3 loop spans 17 amino acids. DNA of the CDR3: TGTGCCAGCAGTTTGAATTTCGGGGGACTAGCCTCCTACGAGCAGTACTTC. It specifies CASSLNFGGLASYEQYF.

This rearrangement joins TRBV11-2 to TRBJ2-7; D remains unclear. CDR1 and CDR2 (germline): SGHAT, FQNNGV. CDR3 length: 14 amino acids. With 4 bases removed from V and 2 bases from J, the gap between germline ends came to 12 bases. In DNA, the CDR3 is TGTGCCAGCAGCTACTTGGGGTTTGCCTACGAGCAGTACTTC. It translates to CASSYLGFAYEQYF.

V and J are TRBV29-1 and TRBJ2-3, with D possibly matching TRBD2 (7 bases). From germline, CDR1 is SQVTM and CDR2 ANQGSEA. The CDR3 consists of 11 residues. With 7 bases removed from V and 6 bases from J, the gap between germline ends came to 11 bases. CDR3 nucleotide sequence: TGCAGCGGCGGGGGCGCCGATACGCAGTATTTT. As protein: CSGGGADTQYF.